This note documents a single T cell receptor (beta chain) sequence. What it binds is not known. The data are from a study of vaccination effects on CD4 cells after COVID-19. Profiling relied on immunoSEQ multiplex PCR, and the TCRdb table lists in-frame clones only, not all of them. Of 40,000 or so clones listed, around 66% are singletons. Before sequencing, viral peptide pools were used by the ViraFEST assay to expand antigen-specific CD4+ T cells. Culturing for more than 9 days preceded CD4+ T cell isolation. Documented for the person is a PCR-confirmed SARS-CoV-2 infection occurring between March and December 2020. On day 3 and again on day 7, half the medium was replaced with IL-2 medium. CDR1 is SGHVS and CDR2 is FNYEAQ in the germline V gene. This CDR3 contains 17 residues. V gave up 5 bases and J gave up 1 base; unmatched junction bases: 11.

The chain carries TRBV7-6 and TRBJ2-3, with TRBD2 matching 8 bases. The sequence came from a human donor who had a prior SARS-CoV-2 infection. The input for sequencing was CD4+ T cells from PBMCs cultured with a peptide pool, taken before COVID-19 vaccination. CDR3 region: CASSPIGGAFGTDTQYF. As DNA, the CDR3 is TGTGCCAGCAGCCCAATCGGGGGGGCGTTTGGCACAGATACGCAGTATTTT.